Sequencing of this T cell receptor (beta chain) was carried out in a study of technical replicates of blood from several donors. From germline, CDR1 is LGHNT and CDR2 FRNRAP. V dropped 4 bases and J dropped 4; count of bases not matched to a gene: 1. The CDR3 is 12 amino acids. The assay was immunoSEQ multiplex PCR, and TCRdb's table has in-frame clones only and misses some. The sample contains about 68,000 clones, roughly 97% of which appear only once. V and J are TRBV12-5 and TRBJ2-7; 7 nucleotides align to TRBD1. The sample was T cells isolated from PBMCs. The source is a human donor in good health. CDR3 in amino acids: CASGWDRYEQYF. CDR3 in DNA: TGTGCTAGTGGTTGGGACAGATACGAGCAGTACTTC.